The clone carrying this TCR beta chain was seen many times. The antigen remains undetermined. Building of the TCR beta libraries involved iRepertoire HTBI primers and Arm-PCR of CDR3 regions. A single record per CDR3 protein comes from TCRdb applying MiXCR to the multiplex PCR reads. The sample lists some 250,000 distinct CDR3 sequences; roughly 18% were seen once. Documented time point: newly diagnosed GD, antithyroid drugs for less than 3 months. Preparation of the TCR library used RNA extracted from PBMCs. The entry originates in a study of regulatory T cells in long-lasting Graves disease. As for the study in general: Less than 3 months of antithyroid drugs had been taken by newly diagnosed Graves' patients.

General study results and limits: Fewer public clonotypes were shared by new patients (approximately 1,000) than by persistent patients (about 2,800). Persistent-disease Graves' patients showed less TCR diversity than new cases.

This TCR derives from a female donor with Graves disease. The input for sequencing was peripheral blood mononuclear cells (PBMCs), taken at new diagnosis, from a patient treated with antithyroid drugs.

The CDR3 here is CSASDRAQETQYF. CDR3 DNA sequence: TGCAGTGCGTCGGACAGGGCCCAAGAGACCCAGTACTTC. The V call is TRBV20-1, the J call TRBJ2-5; TRBD1 matches at 8 bases. Germline assignment: CDR1 DFQATT and CDR2 SNEGSKA (reference sequence). This CDR3 is 13 amino acids long. V gave up 6 bases and J gave up 1 base; unmatched junction bases: 4.